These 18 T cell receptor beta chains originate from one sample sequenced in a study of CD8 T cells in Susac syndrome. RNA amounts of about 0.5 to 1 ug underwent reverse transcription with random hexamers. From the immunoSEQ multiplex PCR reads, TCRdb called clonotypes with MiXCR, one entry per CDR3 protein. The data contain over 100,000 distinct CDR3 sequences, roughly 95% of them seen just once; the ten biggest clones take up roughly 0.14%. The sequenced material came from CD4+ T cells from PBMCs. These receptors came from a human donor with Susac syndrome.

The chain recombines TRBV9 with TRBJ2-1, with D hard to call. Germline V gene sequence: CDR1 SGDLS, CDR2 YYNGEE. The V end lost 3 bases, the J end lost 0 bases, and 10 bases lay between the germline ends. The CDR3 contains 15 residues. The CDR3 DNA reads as TGTGCCAGCAGCGACTCCCAAGGCTCCTACAATGAGCAGTTCTTC. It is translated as CASSDSQGSYNEQFF.

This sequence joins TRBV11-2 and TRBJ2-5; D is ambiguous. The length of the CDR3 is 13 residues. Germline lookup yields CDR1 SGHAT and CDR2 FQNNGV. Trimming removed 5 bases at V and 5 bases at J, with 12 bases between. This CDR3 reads CASSPGAGETQYF. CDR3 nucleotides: TGTGCCAGCAGCCCTGGCGCTGGGGAGACCCAGTACTTC. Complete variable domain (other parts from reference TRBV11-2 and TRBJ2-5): EAGVAQSPRYKIIEKRQSVAFWCNPISGHATLYWYQQILGQGPKLLIQFQNNGVVDDSQLPKDRFSAERLKGVDSTLKIQPAKLEDSAVYLCASSPGAGETQYFGPGTRLLVL.

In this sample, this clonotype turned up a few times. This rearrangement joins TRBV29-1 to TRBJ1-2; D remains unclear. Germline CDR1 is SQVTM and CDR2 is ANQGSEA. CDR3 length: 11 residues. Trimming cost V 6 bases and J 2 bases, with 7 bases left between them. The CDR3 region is CSVEANYGYTF. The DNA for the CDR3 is TGCAGCGTCGAGGCCAACTATGGCTACACCTTC.

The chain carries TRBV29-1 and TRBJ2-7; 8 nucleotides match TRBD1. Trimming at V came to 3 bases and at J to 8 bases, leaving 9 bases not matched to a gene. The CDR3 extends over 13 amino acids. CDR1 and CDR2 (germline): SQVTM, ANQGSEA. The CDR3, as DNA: TGCAGCGTTGATTACGGGACAGGTTATCAGCAGTACTTC. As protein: CSVDYGTGYQQYF.

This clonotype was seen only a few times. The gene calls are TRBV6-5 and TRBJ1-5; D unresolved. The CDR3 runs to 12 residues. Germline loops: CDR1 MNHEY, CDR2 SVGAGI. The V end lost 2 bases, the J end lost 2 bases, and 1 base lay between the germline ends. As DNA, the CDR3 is TGTGCCAGCAGTTACGGCAATCAGCCCCAGCATTTT. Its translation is CASSYGNQPQHF.

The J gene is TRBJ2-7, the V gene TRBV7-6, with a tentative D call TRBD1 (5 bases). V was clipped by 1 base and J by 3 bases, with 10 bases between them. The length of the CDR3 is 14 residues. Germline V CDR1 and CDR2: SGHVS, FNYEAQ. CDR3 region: CASSLEAGIYEQYF. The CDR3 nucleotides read TGTGCCAGCAGCTTAGAAGCAGGGATCTACGAGCAGTACTTC.

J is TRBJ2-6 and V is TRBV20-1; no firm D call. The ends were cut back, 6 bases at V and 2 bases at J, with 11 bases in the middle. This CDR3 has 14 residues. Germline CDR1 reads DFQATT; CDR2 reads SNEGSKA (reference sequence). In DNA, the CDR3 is TGCAGTGCGACCAGTGCCCCTGGGGCCAACGTCCTGACTTTC. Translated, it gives CSATSAPGANVLTF.

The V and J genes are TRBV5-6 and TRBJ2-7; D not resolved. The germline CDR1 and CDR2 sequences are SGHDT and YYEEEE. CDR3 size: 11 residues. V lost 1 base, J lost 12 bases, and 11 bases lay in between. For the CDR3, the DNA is TGTGCCAGCAGCTTGAGTGGTGAGGTGTACTTC. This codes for CASSLSGEVYF.

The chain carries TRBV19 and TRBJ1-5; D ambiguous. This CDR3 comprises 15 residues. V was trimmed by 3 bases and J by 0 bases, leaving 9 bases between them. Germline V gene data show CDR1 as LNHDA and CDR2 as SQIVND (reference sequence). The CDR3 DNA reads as TGTGCCAGTAGTATGGTTGTTAATAGCAATCAGCCCCAGCATTTT. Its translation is CASSMVVNSNQPQHF.

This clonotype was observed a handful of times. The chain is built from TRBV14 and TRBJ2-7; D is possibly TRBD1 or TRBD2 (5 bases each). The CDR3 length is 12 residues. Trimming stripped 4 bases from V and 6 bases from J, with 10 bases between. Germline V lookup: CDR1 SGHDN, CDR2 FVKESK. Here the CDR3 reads CASSPKGTEQYF. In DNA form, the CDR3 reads TGTGCCAGCAGCCCTAAAGGGACCGAGCAGTACTTC. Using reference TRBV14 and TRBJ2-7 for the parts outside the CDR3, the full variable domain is EAGVTQFPSHSVIEKGQTVTLRCDPISGHDNLYWYRRVMGKEIKFLLHFVKESKQDESGMPNNRFLAERTGGTYSTLKVQPAELEDSGVYFCASSPKGTEQYFGPGTRLTVT.

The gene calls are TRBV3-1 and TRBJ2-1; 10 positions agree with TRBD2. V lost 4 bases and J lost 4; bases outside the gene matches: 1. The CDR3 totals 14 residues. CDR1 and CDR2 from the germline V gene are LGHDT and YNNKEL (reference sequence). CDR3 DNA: TGTGCCAGCAGCCCGACTAGCGGGTACAATGAGCAGTTCTTC. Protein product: CASSPTSGYNEQFF.

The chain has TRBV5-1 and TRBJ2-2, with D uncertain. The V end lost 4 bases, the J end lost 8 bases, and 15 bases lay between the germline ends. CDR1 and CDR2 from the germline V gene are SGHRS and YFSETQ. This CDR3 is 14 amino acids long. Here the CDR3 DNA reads TGCGCCAGCAGCGCCGGAAGTTTGGGAGGGGAGCTGTTTTTT. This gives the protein CASSAGSLGGELFF.

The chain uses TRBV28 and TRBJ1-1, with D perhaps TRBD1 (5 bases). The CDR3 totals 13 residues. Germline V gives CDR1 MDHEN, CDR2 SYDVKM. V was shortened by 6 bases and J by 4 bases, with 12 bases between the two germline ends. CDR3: CASRRGGTTEAFF. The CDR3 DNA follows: TGTGCCAGCAGGCGGGGTGGGACCACTGAAGCTTTCTTT.

In DNA, the CDR3 is TGTGCCAGCAGTTTAACACAGACGTACGAGCAGTACTTC. It yields the protein CASSLTQTYEQYF. The chain recombines TRBV28 with TRBJ2-7; D gene ambiguous. CDR1 and CDR2 (germline): MDHEN, SYDVKM. Trimming shortened V by 2 bases and J by 4 bases, and 9 bases separated the two germline ends. This CDR3 spans 13 amino acids.

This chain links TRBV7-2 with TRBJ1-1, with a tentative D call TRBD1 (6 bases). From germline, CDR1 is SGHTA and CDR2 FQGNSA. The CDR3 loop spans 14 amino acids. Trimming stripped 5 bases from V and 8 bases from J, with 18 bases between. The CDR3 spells CASSPHPGQLEAFF. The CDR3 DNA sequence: TGTGCCAGCAGCCCACACCCCGGACAGTTAGAAGCTTTCTTT. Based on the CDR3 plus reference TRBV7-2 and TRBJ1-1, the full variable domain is GAGVSQSPSNKVTEKGKDVELRCDPISGHTALYWYRQSLGQGLEFLIYFQGNSAPDKSGLPSDRFSAERTGGSVSTLTIQRTQQEDSAVYLCASSPHPGQLEAFFGQGTRLTVV.

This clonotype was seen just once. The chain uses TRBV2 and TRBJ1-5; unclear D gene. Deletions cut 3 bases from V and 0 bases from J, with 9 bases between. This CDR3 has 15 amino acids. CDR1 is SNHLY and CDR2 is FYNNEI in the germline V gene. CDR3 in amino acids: CASSESGYSNQPQHF. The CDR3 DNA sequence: TGTGCCAGCAGTGAGTCGGGTTATAGCAATCAGCCCCAGCATTTT. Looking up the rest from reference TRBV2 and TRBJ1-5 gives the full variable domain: EPEVTQTPSHQVTQMGQEVILRCVPISNHLYFYWYRQILGQKVEFLVSFYNNEISEKSEIFDDQFSVERPDGSNFTLKIRSTKLEDSAMYFCASSESGYSNQPQHFGDGTRLSIL.

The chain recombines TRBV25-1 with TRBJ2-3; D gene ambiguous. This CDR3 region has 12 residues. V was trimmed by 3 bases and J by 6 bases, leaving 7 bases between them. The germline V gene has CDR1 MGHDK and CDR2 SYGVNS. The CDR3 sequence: CASSENWDTQYF. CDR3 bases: TGTGCCAGCAGTGAGAATTGGGATACGCAGTATTTT.

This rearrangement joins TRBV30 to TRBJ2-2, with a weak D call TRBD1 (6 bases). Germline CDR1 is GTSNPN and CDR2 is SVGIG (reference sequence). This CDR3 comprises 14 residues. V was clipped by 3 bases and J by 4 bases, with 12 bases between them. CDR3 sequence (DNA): TGTGCCTGGAGCGAGGGGACAAGCACCGGGGAGCTGTTTTTT. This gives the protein CAWSEGTSTGELFF.